A selection of T cell receptor beta chains follows, all from one sample in a study of blood T cell repertoires in COVID-19. The data were produced by immunoSEQ multiplex PCR, yet TCRdb's version contains in-frame clones alone and is incomplete. Here the sample spans 35,000 to 50,000 clones, about nine tenths being singletons. Sample: peripheral blood. Source of these receptors: a woman of 80 years or more with active COVID-19. Each CDR3 is given with its conserved first and last residue.

j_gene: TRBJ1-2; v_gene: TRBV28; CDR3aa: CASSPGQRVTYGYTF
j_gene: TRBJ2-1; v_gene: TRBV28; CDR3aa: CASSSPGTSGGNEQFF
j_gene: TRBJ2-1; v_gene: TRBV19; CDR3aa: CASSILAGGLNEQFF
j_gene: TRBJ2-5; v_gene: TRBV2; CDR3aa: CASSEARGLQETQYF
j_gene: TRBJ2-1; v_gene: TRBV11-2; CDR3aa: CASSLGGAFTEQFF
j_gene: TRBJ2-1; v_gene: TRBV4-3; CDR3aa: CASSQDSASAHNEQFF
j_gene: TRBJ2-7; v_gene: TRBV15; CDR3aa: CATSRVGEQQYF
j_gene: TRBJ2-6; v_gene: TRBV6-5; CDR3aa: CASSLGGSGANVLTF
j_gene: TRBJ2-5; v_gene: TRBV6-5; CDR3aa: CASSYSPGVTRETQYF
j_gene: TRBJ1-6; v_gene: TRBV6-6; CDR3aa: CASRADRDSSPLHF
j_gene: TRBJ2-3; v_gene: TRBV6-1; CDR3aa: CASSEEDSGGRASTDTQYF
j_gene: TRBJ1-5; v_gene: TRBV14; CDR3aa: CASSAQRSNQPQHF
j_gene: TRBJ1-2; v_gene: TRBV2; CDR3aa: CASSAGEHYGYTF
j_gene: TRBJ2-5; v_gene: TRBV3-1/TRBV3-2; CDR3aa: CASSQGRGSKETQYF
j_gene: TRBJ2-1; v_gene: TRBV19; CDR3aa: CASSIGAAYNEQFF
j_gene: TRBJ2-1; v_gene: TRBV5-1; CDR3aa: CASSVGQVDNEQFF
j_gene: TRBJ2-1; v_gene: TRBV6-6; CDR3aa: CASSSPDRGLNEQFF
j_gene: TRBJ2-3; v_gene: TRBV7-2; CDR3aa: CASSLEPTSTDTQYF
j_gene: TRBJ2-5; v_gene: TRBV7-2; CDR3aa: CASSILGGGLKETQYF
j_gene: TRBJ1-1; v_gene: TRBV18; CDR3aa: CASTDRGRRNTEAFF
j_gene: TRBJ2-7; v_gene: TRBV4-3; CDR3aa: CASSPSLVSYEQYF
j_gene: TRBJ1-4; v_gene: TRBV30; CDR3aa: CAWARGTGANEKLFF
j_gene: TRBJ2-3; v_gene: TRBV5-6; CDR3aa: CASSLRPPNTDTQYF
j_gene: TRBJ2-1; v_gene: TRBV30; CDR3aa: CAWSHRIGATYNEQFF
j_gene: TRBJ2-7; v_gene: TRBV7-8; CDR3aa: CASSLANRGYEQYF
j_gene: TRBJ2-7; v_gene: TRBV4-1; CDR3aa: CASSQDGGQAWHEQYF
j_gene: TRBJ1-1; v_gene: TRBV19; CDR3aa: CASSKPSEAFF
j_gene: TRBJ2-2; v_gene: TRBV18; CDR3aa: CASSPTNMNTGELFF
j_gene: TRBJ1-1; v_gene: TRBV19; CDR3aa: CASSWGGTGGTEAFF
j_gene: TRBJ2-3; v_gene: TRBV6-2/TRBV6-3; CDR3aa: CASSYVKPGTQYF
j_gene: TRBJ1-6; v_gene: TRBV4-2; CDR3aa: CASSQGRQGNSPLHF
j_gene: TRBJ1-1; v_gene: TRBV4-3; CDR3aa: CASSRQGGTEAFF
j_gene: TRBJ1-1; v_gene: TRBV5-1; CDR3aa: CASSLAGQGVNTEAFF
j_gene: TRBJ2-3; v_gene: TRBV11-3; CDR3aa: CASSLVGGGTDTQYF
j_gene: TRBJ2-5; v_gene: TRBV9; CDR3aa: CASSLGGDVETQYF
j_gene: TRBJ2-7; v_gene: TRBV7-8; CDR3aa: CASSLRLAGSYEQYF
j_gene: TRBJ2-3; v_gene: TRBV2; CDR3aa: CASSRDRGADTQYF
j_gene: TRBJ2-5; v_gene: TRBV5-1; CDR3aa: CASSWGADQETQYF
j_gene: TRBJ1-1; v_gene: TRBV7-3; CDR3aa: CASSPLAGAYTEAFF
j_gene: TRBJ1-2; v_gene: TRBV28; CDR3aa: CASSLRDRTNYGYTF
j_gene: TRBJ1-2; v_gene: TRBV7-2; CDR3aa: CASSTNRGAIDGYTF
j_gene: TRBJ1-2; v_gene: TRBV5-4; CDR3aa: CASSTSTGTAYGYTF
j_gene: TRBJ1-2; v_gene: TRBV5-1; CDR3aa: CASSLEGDGYTF
j_gene: TRBJ2-5; v_gene: TRBV28; CDR3aa: CASSLTGGSQQETQYF
j_gene: TRBJ1-5; v_gene: TRBV24-1; CDR3aa: CATSDPGQQYQPQHF
j_gene: TRBJ2-7; v_gene: TRBV21-1; CDR3aa: CASSNGTLYEQYF
j_gene: TRBJ2-1; v_gene: TRBV2; CDR3aa: CANPTGHNEQFF
j_gene: TRBJ2-1; v_gene: TRBV6-5; CDR3aa: CASVGSSYNEQFF
j_gene: TRBJ2-7; v_gene: TRBV7-9; CDR3aa: CASRLTDNEQYF
j_gene: TRBJ1-1; v_gene: TRBV4-3; CDR3aa: CASSPSHGQTGTEAFF
j_gene: TRBJ2-5; v_gene: TRBV5-4; CDR3aa: CASSRTGGPDGETQYF
j_gene: TRBJ1-5; v_gene: TRBV30; CDR3aa: CAWSPPGRTGSNQPQHF
j_gene: TRBJ2-7; v_gene: TRBV6-5; CDR3aa: CASITRQAKVYEQYF
j_gene: TRBJ2-1; v_gene: TRBV2; CDR3aa: CASIGTSGGNEQFF
j_gene: TRBJ1-2; v_gene: TRBV19; CDR3aa: CASSLVGGNYGYTF
j_gene: TRBJ2-1; v_gene: TRBV30; CDR3aa: CAWSVRGASYNEQFF
j_gene: TRBJ2-3; v_gene: TRBV24-1; CDR3aa: CATSRQGATDTQYF